This entry lists 3 T cell receptor beta chains sequenced from one sample in a study of metastatic and nonmetastatic thyroid tumors. TCRdb re-called clones from the PCR reads using MiXCR. Seen here are some 84,000 clones, around 7.8% observed once, and the top ten hold 8.8%. All patients reached thyroid surgery having received no treatment beforehand. Sequencing was performed on blood. Receptors were obtained from a female donor with papillary thyroid cancer or a benign thyroid nodule (not recorded which). Some clones in this sample may be carry-over from other donors' samples.

This clone was observed at least ten times. The chain uses TRBV24-1 and TRBJ2-3; D tentatively fits TRBD1 or TRBD2 (5 bases each). Germline lookup yields CDR1 KGHDR and CDR2 SFDVKD. The CDR3 is made up of 14 amino acids. V lost 7 bases and J 8 bases, leaving 18 bases between the germline ends. CDR3 nucleotide sequence: TGTGCCACCAGCGGGACCGCTTCGTCTGGTACGCAGTATTTT. Its translation: CATSGTASSGTQYF.

This clone was counted a few times. Since a much larger clone is just one base distant, this may be a read error. The V call is TRBV4-3, the J call TRBJ2-1, with 8 bases fitting TRBD2. Germline V gene data show CDR1 as LGHNA and CDR2 as YSLEER. This CDR3 contains 16 residues. The J segment lost 4 bases and the V segment lost 0 bases, leaving 5 bases of the junction unmatched. DNA for the CDR3: TGCGCCAGCAGCCAAGATAGTGTAGCGGGGTACAATGAGCAGTTCTTC. As protein: CASSQDSVAGYNEQFF.

The CDR3: CASSRGQHEAFF. CDR3 DNA: TGTGCCAGCAGTAGAGGACAGCATGAAGCTTTCTTT. The chain uses TRBV2 and TRBJ1-1, with a tentative D call TRBD1 (6 bases). The CDR3 runs 12 residues. V lost 5 bases and J lost 7, with 11 bases in between. Germline-derived CDR1 and CDR2 are SNHLY and FYNNEI.